This T cell receptor beta chain was obtained from a study of blood T cells in healthy people across ages. In the study overall: About one barcoded beta molecule per two T cells came from capture by template switching. Notes on the study in general: It was found that TCR beta diversity correlated strongly with the percentage of naive T cells. Both higher diversity and more naive CD4+ cells marked long-lived donors when set against aged donors.

This clonotype has more than one count but fewer than ten. Its specificity is unknown. Per-sample yields of isolated PBMCs were at least 6 million. CDR1 and CDR2 from the germline V gene are MNHEY and SMNVEV (reference sequence). The CDR3 loop spans 14 amino acids. The use of a sample-barcoded 5' primer and a J-beta primer mix characterized a second PCR of roughly 6 to 11 cycles. TCRdb independently ran MiXCR on the 5' RACE reads; one entry per CDR3 protein. The table lists about 1.4 million distinct CDR3 sequences, 55% to 75% of them singletons. What was sequenced was blood. The receptor's source is a man younger than 35 in good health. The rearrangement uses TRBV27 and TRBJ2-5, with 13 bases aligning to TRBD2. The closer fit of TRBJ2-7 to the DNA end suggests the J call may be wrong. This chain's CDR3 is CASSPGTSGNEQYF. The CDR3 nucleotides read TGTGCCAGTTCCCCCGGGACTAGCGGGAACGAGCAGTACTTC.